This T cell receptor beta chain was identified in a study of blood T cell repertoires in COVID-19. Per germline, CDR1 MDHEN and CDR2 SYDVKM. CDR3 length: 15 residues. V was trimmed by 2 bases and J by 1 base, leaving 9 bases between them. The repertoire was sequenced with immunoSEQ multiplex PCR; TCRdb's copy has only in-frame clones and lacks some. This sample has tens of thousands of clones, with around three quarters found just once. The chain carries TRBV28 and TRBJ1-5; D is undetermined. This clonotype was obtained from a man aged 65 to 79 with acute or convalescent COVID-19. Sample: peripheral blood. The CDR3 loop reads CASSLVSGSNQPQHF. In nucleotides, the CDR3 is TGTGCCAGCAGTTTAGTGTCAGGAAGCAATCAGCCCCAGCATTTT. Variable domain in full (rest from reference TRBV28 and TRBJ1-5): DVKVTQSSRYLVKRTGEKVFLECVQDMDHENMFWYRQDPGLGLRLIYFSYDVKMKEKGDIPEGYSVSREKKERFSLILESASTNQTSMYLCASSLVSGSNQPQHFGDGTRLSIL.